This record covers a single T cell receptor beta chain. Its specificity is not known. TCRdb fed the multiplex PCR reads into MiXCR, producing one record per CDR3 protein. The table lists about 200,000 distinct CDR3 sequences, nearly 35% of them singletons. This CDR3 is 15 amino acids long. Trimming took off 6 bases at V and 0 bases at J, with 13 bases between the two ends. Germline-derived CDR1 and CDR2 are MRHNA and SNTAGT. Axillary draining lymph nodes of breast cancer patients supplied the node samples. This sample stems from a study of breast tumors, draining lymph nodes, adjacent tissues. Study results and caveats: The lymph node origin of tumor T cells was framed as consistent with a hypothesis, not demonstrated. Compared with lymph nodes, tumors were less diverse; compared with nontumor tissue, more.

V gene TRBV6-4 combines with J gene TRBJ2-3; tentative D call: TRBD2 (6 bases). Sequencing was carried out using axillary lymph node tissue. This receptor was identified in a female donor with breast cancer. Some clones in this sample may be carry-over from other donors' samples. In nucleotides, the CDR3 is TGTGCCAGCAGCTTAGTGGGGGGTAGCACAGATACGCAGTATTTT. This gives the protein CASSLVGGSTDTQYF.